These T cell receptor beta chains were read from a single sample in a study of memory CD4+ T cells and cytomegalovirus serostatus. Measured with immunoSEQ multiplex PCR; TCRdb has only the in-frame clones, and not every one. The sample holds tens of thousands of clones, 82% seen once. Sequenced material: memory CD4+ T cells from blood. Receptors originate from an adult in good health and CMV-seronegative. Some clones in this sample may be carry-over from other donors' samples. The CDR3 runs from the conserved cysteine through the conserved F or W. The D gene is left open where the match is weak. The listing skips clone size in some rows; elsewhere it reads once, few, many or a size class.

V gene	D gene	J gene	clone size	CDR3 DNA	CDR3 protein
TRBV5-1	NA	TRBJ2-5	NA	TGCGCCAGCAGCTTGAGGGACGGCGGGCTCCAAGAGACCCAGTACTTC	CASSLRDGGLQETQYF
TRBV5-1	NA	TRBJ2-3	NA	TGCGCCAGCAGCTTGGAACATACGCAGTATTTT	CASSLEHTQYF
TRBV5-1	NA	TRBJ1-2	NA	TGCGCCAGCAGCTTGTATCAGGCCGAGGGCTACACCTTC	CASSLYQAEGYTF
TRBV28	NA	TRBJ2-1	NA	TGTGCCAGCAGTTTATCCGGGATCGGAAACAATGAGCAGTTCTTC	CASSLSGIGNNEQFF
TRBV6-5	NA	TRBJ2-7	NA	TGTGCCAGCAGTTACTATACAACCCAGGGTCGCGGGCAGTACTTC	CASSYYTTQGRGQYF
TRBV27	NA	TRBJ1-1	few	TGTGCCAGCACCGCAGCGTTTGGCATGAACACTGAAGCTTTCTTT	CASTAAFGMNTEAFF
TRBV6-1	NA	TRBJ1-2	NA	TGTGCCAGCAGCCCGGAGGGGCACCCTACCTATGGCTACACCTTC	CASSPEGHPTYGYTF
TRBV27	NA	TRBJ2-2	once	TGTGCCAGCAGCCCGCCCGTCGGGTTATCCGGGGAGCTGTTTTTT	CASSPPVGLSGELFF
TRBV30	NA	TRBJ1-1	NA	TGTGCCTGGAGTCCCCGTTGGCAGCCCGATGAAGCTTTCTTC	CAWSPRWQPDEAFF
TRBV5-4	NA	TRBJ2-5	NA	TGTGCCAGCACCTTTGACTCGCAAGAGACCCAGTACTTC	CASTFDSQETQYF
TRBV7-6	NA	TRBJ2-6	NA	TGTGCCAGCAGCCTCTACCGGCAGCCTGGGGCCAACGTCCTGACTTTC	CASSLYRQPGANVLTF
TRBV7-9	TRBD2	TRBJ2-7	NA	TGTGCCACCCCCTTAGCGGGAAAAGACGAGCAGTACTTC	CATPLAGKDEQYF
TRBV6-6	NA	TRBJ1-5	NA	TGTGCCAGCAATCTGGGGGATCAGCCCCAGCATTTT	CASNLGDQPQHF
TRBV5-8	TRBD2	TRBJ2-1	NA	TGTGCCAGCCGCCCCAGCGGGAGTAGGGCGTTCTTC	CASRPSGSRAFF
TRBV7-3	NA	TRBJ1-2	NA	TGTGCCAGCAGCTTAGCGCCGGGACTCGACGGCTACACCTTC	CASSLAPGLDGYTF
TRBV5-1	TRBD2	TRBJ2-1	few	TGCGCCAGCAGCTTGGGCCCCTCCGGGACTAGCAACAATGAGCAGTTCTTC	CASSLGPSGTSNNEQFF
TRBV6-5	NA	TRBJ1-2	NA	TGTGCCAGCAGTTTGGTGGGGAGTAACTATGGCTACACCTTC	CASSLVGSNYGYTF
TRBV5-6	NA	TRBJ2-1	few	TGTGCCAGCAGCAAAGGACTGGGGCAGTTCTTC	CASSKGLGQFF
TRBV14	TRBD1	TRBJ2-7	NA	TGTGCCAGCAGCCAAAACAGGGGGTTAGGAGCCGAGCAGTACTTC	CASSQNRGLGAEQYF
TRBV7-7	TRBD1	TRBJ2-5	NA	TGTGCTAGCAGCCGAATTACGGGACAGGGAGAAGAGACCCAGTACTTC	CASSRITGQGEETQYF
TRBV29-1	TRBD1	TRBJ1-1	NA	TGCAGCGTAGGTACAGGGGCCATCCTGAACACTGAAGCTTTCTTT	CSVGTGAILNTEAFF
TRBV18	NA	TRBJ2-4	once	TGTGCCAGCTCACCACCGGTCGACCGATTAGCCAAAAACATTCAGTACTTC	CASSPPVDRLAKNIQYF